This note documents a single T cell receptor beta chain sequence. There are 15 residues in the CDR3. CDR1 is SGHAT and CDR2 is FQNNGV in the germline V gene. V lost 5 bases, J lost 10 bases, and 18 bases lay in between. Authors' analysis steps: Amplification of reference gene primers provided the estimated nucleated cell counts. TCRdb's copy holds only in-frame clones and misses some; the assay was immunoSEQ multiplex PCR. V and J calls and clone size are as listed in that table; D and trimming were resolved from the DNA. The data hold under 150,000 clones, with 70% to 90% observed a single time. The sample is drawn from a study of blood T cell repertoires in COVID-19.

Sequenced sample: peripheral blood. The source is a man in his forties with acute or convalescent COVID-19. The chain has TRBV11-2 and TRBJ1-6; tentative D call: TRBD1 (6 bases). Written as DNA, the CDR3 is TGTGCCAGCAGCCCTCTGCGGGGGCCTGAGTCACCCCTCCACTTT. Amino acid sequence: CASSPLRGPESPLHF.